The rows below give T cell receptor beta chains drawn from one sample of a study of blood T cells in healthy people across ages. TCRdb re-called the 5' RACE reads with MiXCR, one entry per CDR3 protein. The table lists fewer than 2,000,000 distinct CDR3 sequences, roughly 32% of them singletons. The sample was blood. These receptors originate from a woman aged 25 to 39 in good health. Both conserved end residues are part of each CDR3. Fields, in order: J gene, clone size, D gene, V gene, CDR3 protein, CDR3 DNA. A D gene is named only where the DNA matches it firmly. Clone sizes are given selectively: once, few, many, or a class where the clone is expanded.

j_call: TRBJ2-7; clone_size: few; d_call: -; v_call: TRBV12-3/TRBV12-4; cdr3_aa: CASSPHRARIQMTYEQYF; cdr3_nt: TGTGCCAGCAGTCCGCACCGGGCCCGGATTCAAATGACCTACGAGCAGTACTTC
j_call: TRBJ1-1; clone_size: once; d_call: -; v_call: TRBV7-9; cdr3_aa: CASSSRADGVDTEAFF; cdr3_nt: TGTGCCAGCAGCTCAAGGGCAGACGGGGTGGACACTGAAGCTTTCTTT
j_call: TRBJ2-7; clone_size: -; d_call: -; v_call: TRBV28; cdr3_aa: CASSLPDTAFYEQYF; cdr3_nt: TGTGCCAGCAGTTTACCGGACACTGCTTTCTACGAGCAGTACTTC
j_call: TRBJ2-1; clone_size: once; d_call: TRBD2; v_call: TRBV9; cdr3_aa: CASSGRLAGHEQFF; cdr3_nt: TGTGCCAGCAGCGGTCGACTAGCCGGCCATGAGCAGTTCTTC
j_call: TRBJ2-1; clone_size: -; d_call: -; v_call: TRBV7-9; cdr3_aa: CASSRGWEQFF; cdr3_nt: TGTGCCAGCAGCCGCGGATGGGAGCAGTTCTTC
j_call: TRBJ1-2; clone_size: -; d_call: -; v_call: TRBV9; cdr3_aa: CASSVAGANYGYTF; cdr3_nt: TGTGCCAGCAGCGTAGCGGGCGCTAACTATGGCTACACCTTC
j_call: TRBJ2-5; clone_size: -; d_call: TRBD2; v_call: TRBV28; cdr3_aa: CASSPRLAAETQYF; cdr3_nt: TGTGCCAGCAGTCCGAGACTAGCGGCGGAGACCCAGTACTTC
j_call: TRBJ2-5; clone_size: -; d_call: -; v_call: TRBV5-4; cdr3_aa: CASSWEWLQETQYF; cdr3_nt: TGTGCCAGCAGCTGGGAATGGCTCCAAGAGACCCAGTACTTC
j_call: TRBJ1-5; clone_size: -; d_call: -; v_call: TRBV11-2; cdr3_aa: CASSLDVAQPQHF; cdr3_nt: TGTGCCAGCAGCTTAGACGTAGCTCAGCCCCAGCATTTT
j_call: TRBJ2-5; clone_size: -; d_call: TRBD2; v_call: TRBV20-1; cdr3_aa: CSAGLLAGAETQYF; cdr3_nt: TGCAGTGCCGGGTTGCTAGCGGGTGCGGAGACCCAGTACTTC
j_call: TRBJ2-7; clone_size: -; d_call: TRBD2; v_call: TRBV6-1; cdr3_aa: CASRHFPTSSGSQYEQYF; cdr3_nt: TGTGCCAGCAGGCACTTCCCGACTTCTAGCGGGAGCCAATACGAGCAGTACTTC
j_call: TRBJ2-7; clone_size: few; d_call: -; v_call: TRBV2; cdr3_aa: CASSEYREQYF; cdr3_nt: TGTGCCAGCAGTGAATACCGCGAGCAGTACTTC
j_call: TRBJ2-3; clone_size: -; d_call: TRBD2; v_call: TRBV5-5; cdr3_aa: CASSNGPTSGVSTDTQYF; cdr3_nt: TGTGCCAGCAGCAATGGCCCGACTAGCGGGGTCAGCACAGATACGCAGTATTTT
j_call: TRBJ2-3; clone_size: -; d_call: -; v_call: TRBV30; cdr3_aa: CAWNLGGGSLDTQYF; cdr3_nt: TGTGCCTGGAATCTGGGGGGCGGGAGTCTGGATACGCAGTATTTT
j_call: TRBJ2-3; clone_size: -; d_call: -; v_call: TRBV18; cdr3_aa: CASSPQGRMSTDTQYF; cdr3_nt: TGTGCCAGCTCACCCCAGGGGCGGATGAGCACAGATACGCAGTATTTT
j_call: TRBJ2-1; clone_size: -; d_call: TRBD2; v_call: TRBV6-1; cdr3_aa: CASSEWRGAYNEQFF; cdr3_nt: TGTGCCAGCAGTGAATGGCGGGGGGCCTACAATGAGCAGTTCTTC
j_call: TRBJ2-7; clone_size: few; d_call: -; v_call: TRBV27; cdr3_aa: CASSPGGSKQYF; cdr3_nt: TGTGCCAGCAGTCCGGGGGGCAGCAAGCAGTACTTC
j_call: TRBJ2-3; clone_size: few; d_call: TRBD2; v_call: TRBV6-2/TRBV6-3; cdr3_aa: CASRPSGPGTDTQYF; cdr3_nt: TGTGCCAGCAGGCCTAGCGGGCCTGGAACAGATACGCAGTATTTT
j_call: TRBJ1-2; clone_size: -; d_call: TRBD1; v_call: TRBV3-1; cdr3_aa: CASSRLPGGKAYGYTF; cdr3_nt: TGTGCCAGCAGCCGCCTCCCAGGGGGCAAGGCCTATGGCTACACCTTC
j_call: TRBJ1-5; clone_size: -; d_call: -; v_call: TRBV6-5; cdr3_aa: CASRSVAQPQHF; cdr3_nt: TGTGCCAGCCGCTCGGTGGCTCAGCCCCAGCATTTT
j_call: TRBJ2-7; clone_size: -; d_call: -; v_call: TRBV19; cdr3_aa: CASSPSVGRGVPYEQYF; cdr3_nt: TGTGCCAGTAGTCCTTCGGTTGGCAGGGGAGTCCCCTACGAGCAGTACTTC
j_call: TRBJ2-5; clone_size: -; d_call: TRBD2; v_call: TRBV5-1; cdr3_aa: CASTLATSGSGETQYF; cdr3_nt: TGCGCCAGCACACTCGCGACTAGCGGGAGCGGAGAGACCCAGTACTTC
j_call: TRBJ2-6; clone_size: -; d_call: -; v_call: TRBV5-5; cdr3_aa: CASSLEAQTGANVLTF; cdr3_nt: TGTGCCAGCAGCTTGGAGGCCCAAACTGGGGCCAACGTCCTGACTTTC
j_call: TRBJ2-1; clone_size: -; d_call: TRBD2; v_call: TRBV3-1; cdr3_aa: CASSATQKREGDEQFF; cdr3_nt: TGTGCCAGCAGCGCGACACAAAAGCGGGAGGGGGATGAGCAGTTCTTC
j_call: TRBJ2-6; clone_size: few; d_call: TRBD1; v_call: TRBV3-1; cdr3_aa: CASRSQGGGANVLTF; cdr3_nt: TGTGCCAGCAGGTCACAGGGGGGAGGGGCCAACGTCCTGACTTTC
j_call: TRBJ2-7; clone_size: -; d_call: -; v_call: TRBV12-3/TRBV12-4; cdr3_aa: CASSFVTGVRSYEQYF; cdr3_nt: TGTGCCAGCAGTTTTGTGACGGGAGTCAGATCCTACGAGCAGTACTTC
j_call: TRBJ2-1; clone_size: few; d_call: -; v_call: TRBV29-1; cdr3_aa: CSVEDPVAYSYNEQFF; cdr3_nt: TGCAGCGTTGAAGATCCCGTAGCCTACTCCTACAATGAGCAGTTCTTC
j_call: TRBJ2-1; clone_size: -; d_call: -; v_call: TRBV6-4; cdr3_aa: CASSDTFLPPGTLYNEQFF; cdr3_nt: TGTGCCAGCAGTGACACTTTTCTCCCTCCGGGGACACTTTACAATGAGCAGTTCTTC
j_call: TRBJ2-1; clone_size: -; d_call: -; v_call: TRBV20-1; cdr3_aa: CSARDRGRGRYNEQFF; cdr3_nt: TGCAGTGCTAGAGACCGAGGACGGGGGAGGTACAATGAGCAGTTCTTC